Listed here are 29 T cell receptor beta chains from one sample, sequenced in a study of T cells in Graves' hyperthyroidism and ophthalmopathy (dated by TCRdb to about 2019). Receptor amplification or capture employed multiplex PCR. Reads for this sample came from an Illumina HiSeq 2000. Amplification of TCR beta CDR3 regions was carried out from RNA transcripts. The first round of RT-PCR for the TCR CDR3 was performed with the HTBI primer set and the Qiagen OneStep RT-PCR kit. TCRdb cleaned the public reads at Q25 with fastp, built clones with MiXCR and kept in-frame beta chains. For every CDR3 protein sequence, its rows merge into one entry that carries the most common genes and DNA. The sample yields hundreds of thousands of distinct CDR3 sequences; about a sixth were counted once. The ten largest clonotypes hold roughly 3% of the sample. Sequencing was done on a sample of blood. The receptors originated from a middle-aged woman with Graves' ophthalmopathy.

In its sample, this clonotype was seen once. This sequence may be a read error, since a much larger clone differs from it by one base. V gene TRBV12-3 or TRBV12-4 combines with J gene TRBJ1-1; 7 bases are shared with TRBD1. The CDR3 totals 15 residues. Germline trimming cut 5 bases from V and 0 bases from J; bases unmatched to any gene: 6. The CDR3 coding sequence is TGTGCCAGCAGTGAGAGTGGACAGGTGAACACTGAAGCTTTCTTT. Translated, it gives CASSESGQVNTEAFF.

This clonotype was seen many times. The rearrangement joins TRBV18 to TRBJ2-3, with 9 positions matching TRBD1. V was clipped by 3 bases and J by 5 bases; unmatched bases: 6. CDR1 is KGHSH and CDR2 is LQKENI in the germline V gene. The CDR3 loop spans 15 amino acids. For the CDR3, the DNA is TGTGCCAGCTCACCTGACAGGGGGATTGGAGATACGCAGTATTTT. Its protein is CASSPDRGIGDTQYF.

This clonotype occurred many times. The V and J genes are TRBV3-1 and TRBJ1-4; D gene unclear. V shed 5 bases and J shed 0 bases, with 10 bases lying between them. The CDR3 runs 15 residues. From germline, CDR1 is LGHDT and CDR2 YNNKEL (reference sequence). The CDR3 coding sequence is TGTGCCAGCAGCTTAAGCCCCGCAACTAATGAAAAACTGTTTTTT. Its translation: CASSLSPATNEKLFF.

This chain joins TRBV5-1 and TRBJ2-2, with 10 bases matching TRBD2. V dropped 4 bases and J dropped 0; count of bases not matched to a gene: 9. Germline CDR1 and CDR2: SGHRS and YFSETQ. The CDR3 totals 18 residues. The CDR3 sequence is CASSRGTSAFANTGELFF. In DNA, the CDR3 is TGCGCCAGCAGCAGGGGGACTAGCGCGTTCGCGAACACCGGGGAGCTGTTTTTT.

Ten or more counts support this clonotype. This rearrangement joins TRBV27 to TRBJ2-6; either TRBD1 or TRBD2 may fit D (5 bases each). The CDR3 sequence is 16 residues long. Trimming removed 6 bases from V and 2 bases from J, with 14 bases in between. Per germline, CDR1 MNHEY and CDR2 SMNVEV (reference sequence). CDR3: CASRKGSPTGANVLTF. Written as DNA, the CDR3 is TGTGCCAGCAGAAAGGGGAGTCCCACTGGGGCCAACGTCCTGACTTTC. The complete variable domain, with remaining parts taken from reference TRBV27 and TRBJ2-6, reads EAQVTQNPRYLITVTGKKLTVTCSQNMNHEYMSWYRQDPGLGLRQIYYSMNVEVTDKGDVPEGYKVSRKEKRNFPLILESPSPNQTSLYFCASRKGSPTGANVLTFGAGSRLTVL.

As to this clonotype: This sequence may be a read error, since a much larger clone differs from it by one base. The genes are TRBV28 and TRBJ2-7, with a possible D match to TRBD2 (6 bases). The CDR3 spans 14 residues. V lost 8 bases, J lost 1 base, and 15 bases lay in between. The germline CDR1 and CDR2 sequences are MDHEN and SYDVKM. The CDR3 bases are TGTGCCAGCCCGTTGACTAGAGGTTCCTACGAGCAGTACTTC. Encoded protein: CASPLTRGSYEQYF.

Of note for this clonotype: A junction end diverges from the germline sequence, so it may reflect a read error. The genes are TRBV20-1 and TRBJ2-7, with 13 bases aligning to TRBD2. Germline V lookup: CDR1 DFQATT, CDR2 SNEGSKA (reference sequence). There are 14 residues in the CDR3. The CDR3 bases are TGCAATGCTCCACTAGCGGGAGGGCCTTACGAGCAGTACTTC. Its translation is CNAPLAGGPYEQYF.

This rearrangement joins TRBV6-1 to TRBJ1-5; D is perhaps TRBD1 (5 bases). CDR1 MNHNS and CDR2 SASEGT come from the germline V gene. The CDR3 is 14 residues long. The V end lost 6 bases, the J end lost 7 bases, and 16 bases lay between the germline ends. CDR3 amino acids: CASSKLAGDQPQHF. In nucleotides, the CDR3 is TGTGCCAGCAGCAAATTGGCGGGGGACCAGCCCCAGCATTTT.

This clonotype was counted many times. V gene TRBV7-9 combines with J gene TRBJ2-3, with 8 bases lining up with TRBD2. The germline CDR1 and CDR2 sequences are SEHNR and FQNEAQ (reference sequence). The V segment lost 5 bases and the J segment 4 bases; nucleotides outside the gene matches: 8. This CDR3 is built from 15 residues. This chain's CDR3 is CASSPQGLVADTQYF. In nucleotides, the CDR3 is TGTGCCAGCAGCCCCCAGGGACTAGTCGCAGATACGCAGTATTTT.

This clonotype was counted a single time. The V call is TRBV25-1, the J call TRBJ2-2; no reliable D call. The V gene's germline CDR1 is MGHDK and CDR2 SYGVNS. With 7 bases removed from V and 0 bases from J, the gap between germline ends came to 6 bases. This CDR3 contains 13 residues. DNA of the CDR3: TGTGCCAGCATCGACACGAACACCGGGGAGCTGTTTTTT. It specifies CASIDTNTGELFF.

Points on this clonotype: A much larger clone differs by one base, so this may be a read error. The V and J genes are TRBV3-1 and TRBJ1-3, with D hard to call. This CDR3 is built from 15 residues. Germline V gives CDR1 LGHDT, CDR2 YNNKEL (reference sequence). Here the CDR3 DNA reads TGTGCCAGCAGCCCGCGAGGAGGGAAGGCAAACACCACATATTTT. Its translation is CASSPRGGKANTTYF.

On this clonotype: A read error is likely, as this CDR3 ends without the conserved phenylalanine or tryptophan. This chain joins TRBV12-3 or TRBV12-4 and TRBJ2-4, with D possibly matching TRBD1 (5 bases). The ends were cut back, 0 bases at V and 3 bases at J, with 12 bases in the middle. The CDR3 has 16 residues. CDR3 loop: CASSLALFRDKNIQYY. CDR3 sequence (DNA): TGTGCCAGCAGTTTAGCGCTATTCAGGGACAAAAACATTCAGTACTAC.

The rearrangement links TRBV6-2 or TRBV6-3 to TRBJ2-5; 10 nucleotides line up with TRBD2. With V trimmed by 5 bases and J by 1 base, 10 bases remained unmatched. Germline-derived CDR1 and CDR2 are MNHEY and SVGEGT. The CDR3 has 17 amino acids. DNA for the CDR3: TGTGCCAGCAGTCTCCATCCTAGCGGGGGCAGCCAAGAGACCCAGTACTTC. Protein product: CASSLHPSGGSQETQYF.

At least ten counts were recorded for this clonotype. The CDR3 DNA is TGTGCCAGCAGCTTAACAGCGGGGGCCTTCACAGATACGCAGTATTTT. The encoded protein is CASSLTAGAFTDTQYF. The gene calls are TRBV7-3 and TRBJ2-3; 8 nucleotides match TRBD2. This CDR3 contains 16 residues. The trim removed 0 bases at V and 2 bases at J, leaving 4 bases unmatched. Germline loops: CDR1 SGHTA, CDR2 FQGTGA.

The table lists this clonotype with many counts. The CDR3 reads CASSLDGAGGNNEQFF. The CDR3 nucleotides read TGCGCCAGCAGCTTGGATGGAGCGGGAGGAAACAATGAGCAGTTCTTC. The chain joins TRBV5-1 to TRBJ2-1; TRBD2 aligns across 9 bases. Germline CDR1 SGHRS, CDR2 YFSETQ. The V and J ends lost 0 bases and 5 bases, in that order; junction bases with no gene match: 6. This CDR3 region has 16 residues.

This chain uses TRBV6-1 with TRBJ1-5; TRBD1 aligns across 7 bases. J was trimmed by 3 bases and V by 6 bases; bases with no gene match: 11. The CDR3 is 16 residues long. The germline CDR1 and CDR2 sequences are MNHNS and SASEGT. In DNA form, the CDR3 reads TGTGCCAGCAGCCTGACAGGGTTGGGGGACAATCAGCCCCAGCATTTT. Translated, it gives CASSLTGLGDNQPQHF.

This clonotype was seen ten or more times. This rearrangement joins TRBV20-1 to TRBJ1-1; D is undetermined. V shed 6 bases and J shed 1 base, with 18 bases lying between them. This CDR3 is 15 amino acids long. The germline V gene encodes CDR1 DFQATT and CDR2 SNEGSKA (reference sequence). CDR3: CSARSGSLPNTEAFF. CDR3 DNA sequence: TGCAGTGCACGGAGTGGTTCCCTTCCGAACACTGAAGCTTTCTTT.

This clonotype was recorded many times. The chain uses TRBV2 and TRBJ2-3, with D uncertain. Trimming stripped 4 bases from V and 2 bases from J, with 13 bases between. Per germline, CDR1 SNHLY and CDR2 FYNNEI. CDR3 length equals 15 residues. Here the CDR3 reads CASSGGYPITDTQYF. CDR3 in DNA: TGTGCCAGCAGTGGTGGTTACCCAATCACAGATACGCAGTATTTT.

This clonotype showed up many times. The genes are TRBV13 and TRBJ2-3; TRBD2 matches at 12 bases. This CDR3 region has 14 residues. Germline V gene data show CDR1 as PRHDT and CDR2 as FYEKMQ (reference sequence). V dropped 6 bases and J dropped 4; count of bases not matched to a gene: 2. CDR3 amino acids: CASRRLAGADTQYF. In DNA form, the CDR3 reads TGTGCCAGCAGACGACTAGCGGGAGCAGATACGCAGTATTTT.

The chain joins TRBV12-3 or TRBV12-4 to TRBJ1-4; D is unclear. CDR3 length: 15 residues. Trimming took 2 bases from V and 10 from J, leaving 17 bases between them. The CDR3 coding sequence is TGTGCCAGCAGTTTAAGGGCATCCGGGGATGGAAAACTGTTTTTT. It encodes CASSLRASGDGKLFF.

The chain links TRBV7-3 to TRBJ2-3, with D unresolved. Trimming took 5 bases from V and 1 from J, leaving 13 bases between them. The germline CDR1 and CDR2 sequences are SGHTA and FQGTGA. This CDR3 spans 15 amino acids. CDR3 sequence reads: CASSPNPGRTDTQYF. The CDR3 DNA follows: TGTGCCAGCAGCCCGAACCCCGGTCGCACAGATACGCAGTATTTT. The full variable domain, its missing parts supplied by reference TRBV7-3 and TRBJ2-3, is GAGVSQTPSNKVTEKGKYVELRCDPISGHTALYWYRQSLGQGPEFLIYFQGTGAADDSGLPNDRFFAVRPEGSVSTLKIQRTERGDSAVYLCASSPNPGRTDTQYFGPGTRLTVL.

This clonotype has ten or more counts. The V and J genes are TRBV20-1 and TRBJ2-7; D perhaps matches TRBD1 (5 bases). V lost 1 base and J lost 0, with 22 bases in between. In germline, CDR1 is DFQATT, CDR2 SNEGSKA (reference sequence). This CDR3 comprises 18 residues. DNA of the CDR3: TGCAGTGCTAGAGCCCAGGAAAGAAGGGGCTCGAGCTCCTACGAGCAGTACTTC. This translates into CSARAQERRGSSSYEQYF.

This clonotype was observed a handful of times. The CDR3 protein is CASSRGWESVAFF. In nucleotides, the CDR3 is TGTGCCAGTAGTAGAGGGTGGGAGTCGGTAGCTTTCTTT. This chain uses TRBV19 with TRBJ1-1; D is unresolved. Looked up from germline, CDR1 is LNHDA and CDR2 is SQIVND (reference sequence). The CDR3 runs 13 residues. Trimming removed 4 bases at V and 10 bases at J, with 16 bases between.

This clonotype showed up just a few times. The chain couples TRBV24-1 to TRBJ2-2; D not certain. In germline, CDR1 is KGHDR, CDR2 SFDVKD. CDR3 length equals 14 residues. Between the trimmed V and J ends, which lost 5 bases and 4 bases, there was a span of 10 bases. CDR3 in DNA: TGTGCCACCAGTGGAGCCGGAGCCACCGGGGAGCTGTTTTTT. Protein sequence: CATSGAGATGELFF.

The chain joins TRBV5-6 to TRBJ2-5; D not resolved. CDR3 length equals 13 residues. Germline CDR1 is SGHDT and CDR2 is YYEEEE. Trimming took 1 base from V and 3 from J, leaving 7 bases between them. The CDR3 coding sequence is TGTGCCAGCAGCTTGTGGAGTAAAGAGACCCAGTACTTC. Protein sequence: CASSLWSKETQYF.

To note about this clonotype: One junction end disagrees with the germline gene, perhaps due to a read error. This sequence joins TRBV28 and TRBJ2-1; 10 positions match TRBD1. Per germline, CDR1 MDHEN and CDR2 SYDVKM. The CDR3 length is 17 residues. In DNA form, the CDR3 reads TGCGCCAGCAGCCAAGGGCGGGGACAGGGGTCCCGGGAGACCCAGTTCTTC. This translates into CASSQGRGQGSRETQFF.

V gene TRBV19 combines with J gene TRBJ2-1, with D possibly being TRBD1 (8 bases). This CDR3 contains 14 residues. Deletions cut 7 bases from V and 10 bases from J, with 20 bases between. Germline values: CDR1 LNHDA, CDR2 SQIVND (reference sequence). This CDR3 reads CASKKGGTGAEQFF. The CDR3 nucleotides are TGTGCCAGTAAGAAGGGGGGGACAGGCGCGGAGCAGTTCTTC. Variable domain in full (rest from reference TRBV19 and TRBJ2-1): DGGITQSPKYLFRKEGQNVTLSCEQNLNHDAMYWYRQDPGQGLRLIYYSQIVNDFQKGDIAEGYSVSREKKESFPLTVTSAQKNPTAFYLCASKKGGTGAEQFFGPGTRLTVL.

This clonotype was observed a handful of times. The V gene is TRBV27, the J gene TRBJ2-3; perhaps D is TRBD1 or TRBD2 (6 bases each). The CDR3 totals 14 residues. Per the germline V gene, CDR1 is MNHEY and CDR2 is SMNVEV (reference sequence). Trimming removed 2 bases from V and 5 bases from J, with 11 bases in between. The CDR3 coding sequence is TGTGCCAGCAGTTTAACGGGGGCAGGAGATACGCAGTATTTT. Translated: CASSLTGAGDTQYF.

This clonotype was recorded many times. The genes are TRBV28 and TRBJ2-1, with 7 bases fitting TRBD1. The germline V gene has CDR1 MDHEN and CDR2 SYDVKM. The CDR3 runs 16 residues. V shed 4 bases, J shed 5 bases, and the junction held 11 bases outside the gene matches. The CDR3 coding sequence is TGTGCCAGCAGTTCTCCAGGGGGTCGGTCCCACAATGAGCAGTTCTTC. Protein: CASSSPGGRSHNEQFF.